The source of this T cell receptor (beta chain) is a study of vaccination and CD4 T cells after COVID-19. Overall study: Vaccinees got either two BNT162b2 doses or two mRNA-1273 doses.

The Oncomine TCR Beta short-read assay was applied to DNA of cultured CD4+ T cells. A single record per CDR3 protein comes from TCRdb applying MiXCR to the PCR reads. The data hold around 12,000 distinct CDR3 sequences, with around half observed a single time. Whole-study results and caveats: For convalescent patients, a median about 86% of reactive clones surfaced exclusively after vaccination. Median SARS-CoV-2-reactive clonotype numbers rose nonsignificantly, about 21 to 38.

The CDR3 is made up of 14 amino acids. V shed 5 bases, J shed 2 bases, and the junction held 5 bases outside the gene matches. Germline V gene data show CDR1 as SEHNR and CDR2 as FQNEAQ (reference sequence). The treatment: approximately nine-day PBMC culture with coronavirus spike peptide pools or control peptides (ViraFEST assay). In the ViraFEST assay, peptide-pool expansion preceded TCR sequencing of expanded clonotypes. As concerns this clonotype: Its target is not known.

The sequence came from a human donor who had recovered from COVID-19. The chain recombines TRBV7-9 with TRBJ2-5, with 7 bases identical to TRBD1. Material: CD4+ T cells from blood, cultured in vitro. CDR3 sequence (DNA): TGTGCCAGCAGCGAACAGGGGTTACAAGAGACCCAGTACTTC. Translated, it gives CASSEQGLQETQYF.